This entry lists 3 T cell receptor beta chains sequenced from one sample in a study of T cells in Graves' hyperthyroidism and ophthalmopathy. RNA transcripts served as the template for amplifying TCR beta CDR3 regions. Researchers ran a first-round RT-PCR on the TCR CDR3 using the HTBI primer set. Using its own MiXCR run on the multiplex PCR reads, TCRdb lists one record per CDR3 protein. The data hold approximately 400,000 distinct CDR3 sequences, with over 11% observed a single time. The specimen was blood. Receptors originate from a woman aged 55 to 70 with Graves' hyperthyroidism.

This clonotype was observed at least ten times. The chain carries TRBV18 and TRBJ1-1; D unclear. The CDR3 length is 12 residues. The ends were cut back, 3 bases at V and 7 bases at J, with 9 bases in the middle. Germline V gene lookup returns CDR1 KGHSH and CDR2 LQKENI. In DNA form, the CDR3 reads TGTGCCAGCTCACCCGGGAGGAGTGAAGCTTTCTTT. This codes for CASSPGRSEAFF.

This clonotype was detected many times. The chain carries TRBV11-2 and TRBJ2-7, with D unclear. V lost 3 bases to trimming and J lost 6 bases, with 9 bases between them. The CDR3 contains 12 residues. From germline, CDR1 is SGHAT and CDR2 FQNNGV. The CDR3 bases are TGTGCCAGCAGCTTGGACCCGCCCGAGCAGTACTTC. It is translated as CASSLDPPEQYF.

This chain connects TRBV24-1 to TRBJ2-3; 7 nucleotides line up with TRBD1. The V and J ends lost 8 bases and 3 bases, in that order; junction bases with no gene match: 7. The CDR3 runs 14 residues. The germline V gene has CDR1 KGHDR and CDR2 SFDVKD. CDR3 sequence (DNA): TGTGCCACCAAGGACAGGCCAGGGACAGATACGCAGTATTTT. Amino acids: CATKDRPGTDTQYF.